This TCR beta chain emerged from a study of cytomegalovirus exposure and HLA in healthy donors. Study-level findings and limits: Reports showed the classifier diagnosing cytomegalovirus status with high specificity and sensitivity. A later analysis reportedly identified an Asian-associated ancestry cluster as carrying fewer N-insertions than the approximately 710-donor mean. When analyzed later, a missense DCLRE1C variant was found to be linked to TCR beta V- and J-gene trimming.

Notes on this clone: Its specificity is unknown.

The V and J ends lost 4 bases and 3 bases, in that order; junction bases with no gene match: 4. Germline lookup yields CDR1 MNHEY and CDR2 SMNVEV (reference sequence). This CDR3 is 15 amino acids long. Amplification used 60 Vbeta primers and 13 Jbeta primers. TCRdb keeps only in-frame clones here, not all; method: immunoSEQ multiplex PCR. Of approximately 210,000 clones listed, 70% to 90% were seen once; the top ten hold about 1.7%. The sample taken for sequencing was PBMCs. The source is a woman aged 18 to 35 in good health and CMV-seronegative. The J gene is TRBJ2-7, the V gene TRBV27, with 12 positions matching TRBD2. The CDR3 here is CASSYGLAGHYEQYF. DNA of the CDR3: TGTGCCAGCAGTTACGGACTAGCGGGACACTACGAGCAGTACTTC.